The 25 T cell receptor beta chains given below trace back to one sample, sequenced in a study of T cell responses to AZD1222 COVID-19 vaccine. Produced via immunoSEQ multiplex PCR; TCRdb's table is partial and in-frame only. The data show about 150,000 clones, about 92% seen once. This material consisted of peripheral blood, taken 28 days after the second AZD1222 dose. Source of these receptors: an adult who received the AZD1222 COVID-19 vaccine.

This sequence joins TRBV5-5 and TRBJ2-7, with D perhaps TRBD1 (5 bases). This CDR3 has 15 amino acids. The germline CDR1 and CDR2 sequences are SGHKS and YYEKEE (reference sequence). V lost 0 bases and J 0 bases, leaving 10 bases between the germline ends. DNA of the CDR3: TGTGCCAGCAGCTTGGGGGGCCTAAGCTCCTACGAGCAGTACTTC. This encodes CASSLGGLSSYEQYF.

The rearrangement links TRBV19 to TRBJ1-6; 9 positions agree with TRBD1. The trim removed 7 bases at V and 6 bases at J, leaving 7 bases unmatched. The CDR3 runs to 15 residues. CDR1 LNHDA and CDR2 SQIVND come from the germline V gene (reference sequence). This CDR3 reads CASTPGQGTNSPLHF. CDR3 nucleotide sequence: TGTGCCAGTACCCCTGGACAGGGGACTAATTCACCCCTCCACTTT.

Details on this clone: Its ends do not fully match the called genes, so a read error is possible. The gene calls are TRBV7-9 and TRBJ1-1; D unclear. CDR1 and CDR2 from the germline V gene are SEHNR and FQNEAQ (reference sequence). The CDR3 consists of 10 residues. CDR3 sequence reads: CASSLADLIF. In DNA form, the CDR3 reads TGTGCCAGCAGCTTAGCGGATTTAATCTTT.

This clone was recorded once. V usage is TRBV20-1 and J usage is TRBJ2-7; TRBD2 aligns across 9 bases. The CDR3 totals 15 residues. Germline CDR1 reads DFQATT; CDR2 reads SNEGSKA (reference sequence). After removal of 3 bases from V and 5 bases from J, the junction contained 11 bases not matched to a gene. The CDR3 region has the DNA TGCAGTGCTAGTCGGCCAGCGGGAGGCGTGGACGAGCAGTACTTC. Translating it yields CSASRPAGGVDEQYF.

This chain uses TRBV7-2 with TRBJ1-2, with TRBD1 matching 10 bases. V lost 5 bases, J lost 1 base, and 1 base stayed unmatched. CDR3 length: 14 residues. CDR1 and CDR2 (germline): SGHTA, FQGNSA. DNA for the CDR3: TGTGCCAGCAGCCGGGACAGGGGTAACTATGGCTACACCTTC. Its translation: CASSRDRGNYGYTF.

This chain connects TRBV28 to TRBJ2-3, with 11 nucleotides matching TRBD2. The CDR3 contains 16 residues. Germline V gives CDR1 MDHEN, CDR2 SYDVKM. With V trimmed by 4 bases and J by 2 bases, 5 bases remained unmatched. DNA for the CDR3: TGTGCCAGCAGTTCCGTAGCGGGAGGGGACACAGATACGCAGTATTTT. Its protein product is CASSSVAGGDTDTQYF.

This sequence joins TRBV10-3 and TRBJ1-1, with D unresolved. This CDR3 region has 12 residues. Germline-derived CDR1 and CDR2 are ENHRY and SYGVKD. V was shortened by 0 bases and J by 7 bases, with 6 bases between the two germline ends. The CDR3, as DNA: TGTGCCATCAGTGAGTCTACATATGAAGCTTTCTTT. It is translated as CAISESTYEAFF.

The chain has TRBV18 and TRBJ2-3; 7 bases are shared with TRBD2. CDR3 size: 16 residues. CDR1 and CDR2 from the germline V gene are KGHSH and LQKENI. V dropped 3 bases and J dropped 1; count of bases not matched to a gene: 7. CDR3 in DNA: TGTGCCAGCTCACCGCAAGTAGCGGGCCGCACAGATACGCAGTATTTT. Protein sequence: CASSPQVAGRTDTQYF.

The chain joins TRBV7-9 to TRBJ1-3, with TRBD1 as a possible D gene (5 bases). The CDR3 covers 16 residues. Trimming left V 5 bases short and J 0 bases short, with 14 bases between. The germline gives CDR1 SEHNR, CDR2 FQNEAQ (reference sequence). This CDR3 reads CASSPRQTLSGNTIYF. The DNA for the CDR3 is TGTGCCAGCAGCCCTAGACAGACTCTCTCTGGAAACACCATATATTTT.

The CDR3 spells CASSPQGQPQHF. The DNA for the CDR3 is TGTGCCAGCTCACCCCAGGGTCAGCCCCAGCATTTT. This chain joins TRBV18 and TRBJ1-5, with D perhaps TRBD1 (5 bases). Per germline, CDR1 KGHSH and CDR2 LQKENI. This CDR3 has 12 amino acids. Trimming cost V 3 bases and J 6 bases, with 6 bases left between them.

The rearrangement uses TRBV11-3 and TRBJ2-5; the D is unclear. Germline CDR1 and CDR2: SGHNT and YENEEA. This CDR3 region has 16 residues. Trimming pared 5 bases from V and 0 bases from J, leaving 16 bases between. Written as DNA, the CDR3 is TGTGCCAGCAGCCTGGATTCGTCGGAGTACCAAGAGACCCAGTACTTC. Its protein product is CASSLDSSEYQETQYF.

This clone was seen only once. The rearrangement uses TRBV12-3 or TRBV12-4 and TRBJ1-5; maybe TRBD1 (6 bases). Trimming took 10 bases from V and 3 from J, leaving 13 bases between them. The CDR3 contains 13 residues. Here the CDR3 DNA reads TGTGCCATCTCCCGGGACAACAATCAGCCCCAGCATTTT. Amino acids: CAISRDNNQPQHF.

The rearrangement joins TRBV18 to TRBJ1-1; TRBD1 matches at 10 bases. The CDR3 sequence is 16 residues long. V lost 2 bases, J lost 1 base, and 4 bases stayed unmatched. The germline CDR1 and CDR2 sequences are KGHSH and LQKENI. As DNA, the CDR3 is TGTGCCAGCTCACCAACGGACAGGGGGGGGAACACTGAAGCTTTCTTT. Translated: CASSPTDRGGNTEAFF.

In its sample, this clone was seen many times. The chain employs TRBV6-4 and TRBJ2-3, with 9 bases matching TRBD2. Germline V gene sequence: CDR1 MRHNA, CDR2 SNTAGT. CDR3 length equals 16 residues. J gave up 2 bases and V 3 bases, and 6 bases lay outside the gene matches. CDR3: CASSEWSGGHTDTQYF. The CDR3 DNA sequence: TGTGCCAGCAGTGAATGGAGCGGGGGGCACACAGATACGCAGTATTTT.

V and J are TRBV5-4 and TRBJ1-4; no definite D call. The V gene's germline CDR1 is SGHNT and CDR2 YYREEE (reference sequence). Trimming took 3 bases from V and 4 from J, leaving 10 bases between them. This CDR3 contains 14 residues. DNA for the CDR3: TGTGCCAGCAGCTGGGCCTTCGATAATGAAAAACTGTTTTTT. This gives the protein CASSWAFDNEKLFF.

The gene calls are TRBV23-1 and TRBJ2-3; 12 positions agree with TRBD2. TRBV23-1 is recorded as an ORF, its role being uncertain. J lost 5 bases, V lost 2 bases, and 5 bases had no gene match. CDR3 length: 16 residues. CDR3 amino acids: CASSQLAGGPRDTQYF. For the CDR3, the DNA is TGCGCCAGCAGTCAACTAGCGGGAGGGCCACGAGATACGCAGTATTTT.

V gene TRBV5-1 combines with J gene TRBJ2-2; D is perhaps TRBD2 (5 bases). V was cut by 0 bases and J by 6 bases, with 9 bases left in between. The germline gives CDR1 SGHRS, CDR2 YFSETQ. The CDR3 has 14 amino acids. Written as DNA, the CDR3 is TGCGCCAGCAGCTTGGCCGGGATTCCCGGGGAGCTGTTTTTT. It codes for CASSLAGIPGELFF.

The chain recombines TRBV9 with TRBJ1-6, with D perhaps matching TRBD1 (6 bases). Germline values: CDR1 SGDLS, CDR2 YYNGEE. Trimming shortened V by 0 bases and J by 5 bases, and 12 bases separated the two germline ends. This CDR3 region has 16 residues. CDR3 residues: CASSVAPGQNNSPLHF. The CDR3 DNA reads TGTGCCAGCAGCGTAGCGCCTGGACAGAATAATTCACCCCTCCACTTT.

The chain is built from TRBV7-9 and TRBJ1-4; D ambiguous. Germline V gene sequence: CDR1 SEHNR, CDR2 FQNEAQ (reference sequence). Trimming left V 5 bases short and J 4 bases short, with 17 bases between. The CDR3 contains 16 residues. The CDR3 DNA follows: TGTGCCAGCAGCCCGCTCTGGGTGGAGGGTAATGAAAAACTGTTTTTT. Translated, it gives CASSPLWVEGNEKLFF.

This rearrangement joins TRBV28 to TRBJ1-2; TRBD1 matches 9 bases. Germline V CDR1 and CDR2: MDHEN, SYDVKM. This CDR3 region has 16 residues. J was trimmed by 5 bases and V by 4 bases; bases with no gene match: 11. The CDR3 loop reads CASSSPHTGGVYGYTF. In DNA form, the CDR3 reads TGTGCCAGCAGTTCACCTCACACAGGGGGCGTGTATGGCTACACCTTC.

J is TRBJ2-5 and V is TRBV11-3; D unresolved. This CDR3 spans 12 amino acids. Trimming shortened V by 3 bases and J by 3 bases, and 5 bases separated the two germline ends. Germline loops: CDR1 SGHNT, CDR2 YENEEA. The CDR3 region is CASSFGKETQYF. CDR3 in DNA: TGTGCCAGCAGCTTCGGTAAAGAGACCCAGTACTTC.

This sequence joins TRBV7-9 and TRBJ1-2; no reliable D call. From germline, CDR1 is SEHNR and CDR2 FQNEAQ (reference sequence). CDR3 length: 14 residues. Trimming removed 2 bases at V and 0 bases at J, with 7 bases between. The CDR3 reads CASSLRQTNYGYTF. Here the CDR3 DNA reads TGTGCCAGCAGCTTACGGCAGACTAACTATGGCTACACCTTC.

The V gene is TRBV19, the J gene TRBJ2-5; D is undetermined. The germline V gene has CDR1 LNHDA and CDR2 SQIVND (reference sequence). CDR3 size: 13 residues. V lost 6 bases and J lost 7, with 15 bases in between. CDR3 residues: CASSPERAWTQYF. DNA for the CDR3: TGTGCCAGTAGCCCGGAACGGGCCTGGACCCAGTACTTC.

CDR3 protein: CSVEVRVDTQYF. The DNA for the CDR3 is TGCAGCGTTGAAGTACGGGTCGATACGCAGTATTTT. The V call is TRBV29-1, the J call TRBJ2-3; no firm D call. This CDR3 contains 12 residues. The germline V and J ends were trimmed by 1 base and 6 bases, with 8 bases remaining between them. Germline V lookup: CDR1 SQVTM, CDR2 ANQGSEA.

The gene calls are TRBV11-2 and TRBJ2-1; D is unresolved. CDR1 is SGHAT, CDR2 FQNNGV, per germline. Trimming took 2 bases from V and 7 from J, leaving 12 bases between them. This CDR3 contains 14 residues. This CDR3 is CASSLSQAVNEQFF. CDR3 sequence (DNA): TGTGCCAGCAGCTTAAGTCAGGCGGTGAATGAGCAGTTCTTC.